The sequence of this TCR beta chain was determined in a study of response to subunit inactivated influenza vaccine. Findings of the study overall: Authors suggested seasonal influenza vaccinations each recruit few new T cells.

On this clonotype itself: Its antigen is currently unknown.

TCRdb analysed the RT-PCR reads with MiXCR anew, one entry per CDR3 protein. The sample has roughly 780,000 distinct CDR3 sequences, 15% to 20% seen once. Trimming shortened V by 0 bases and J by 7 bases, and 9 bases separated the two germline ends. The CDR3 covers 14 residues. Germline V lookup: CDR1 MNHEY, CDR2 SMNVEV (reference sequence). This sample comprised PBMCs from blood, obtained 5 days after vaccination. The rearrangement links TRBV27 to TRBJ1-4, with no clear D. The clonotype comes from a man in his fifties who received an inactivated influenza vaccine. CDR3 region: CASSLSRGTEKLFF. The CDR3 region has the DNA TGTGCCAGCAGTTTATCTCGCGGAACTGAAAAACTGTTTTTT.